This is a list of T cell receptor beta chains from one sample in a study of cytomegalovirus exposure and HLA in healthy donors. Sequenced by immunoSEQ multiplex PCR; TCRdb stores in-frame clones only, minus some. The sample records roughly 140,000 clones, more than 75% being singletons. Sequenced sample: PBMCs. The receptors originated from a woman aged 40 to 55 in good health and CMV-seropositive. Both conserved end residues are part of each CDR3. A D gene is named only where the DNA matches it firmly. Clone size is shown for a subset of rows, as once, few, many or a class of expanded clone.

V gene: TRBV6-5; clone size: .; J gene: TRBJ2-7; CDR3 length: 16; D gene: TRBD2; CDR3 protein: CASSSLTSGSSYEQYF; CDR3 DNA: TGTGCCAGCAGTTCGTTGACTAGCGGGAGCTCCTACGAGCAGTACTTC
V gene: TRBV28; clone size: .; J gene: TRBJ1-5; CDR3 length: 15; D gene: .; CDR3 protein: CASSFSKRGYQPQHF; CDR3 DNA: TGTGCCAGCAGTTTCTCTAAAAGGGGCTATCAGCCCCAGCATTTT
V gene: TRBV6-5; clone size: once; J gene: TRBJ2-2; CDR3 length: 12; D gene: .; CDR3 protein: CASSVLSGELFF; CDR3 DNA: TGTGCCAGCAGCGTTTTATCGGGGGAGCTGTTTTTT
V gene: TRBV6-1; clone size: once; J gene: TRBJ2-3; CDR3 length: 14; D gene: .; CDR3 protein: CASSDGGTPDTQYF; CDR3 DNA: TGTGCCAGCAGTGATGGCGGGACGCCAGATACGCAGTATTTT
V gene: TRBV7-9; clone size: .; J gene: TRBJ2-3; CDR3 length: 17; D gene: TRBD2; CDR3 protein: CASSPRGAGGSTDTQYF; CDR3 DNA: TGTGCCAGCAGCCCTAGGGGGGCGGGAGGGAGCACAGATACGCAGTATTTT
V gene: TRBV10-2; clone size: .; J gene: TRBJ1-3; CDR3 length: 14; D gene: .; CDR3 protein: CASRDSLPGNTIYF; CDR3 DNA: TGCGCCAGCAGGGACAGTCTACCTGGAAACACCATATATTTT
V gene: TRBV7-9; clone size: .; J gene: TRBJ1-5; CDR3 length: 14; D gene: TRBD1; CDR3 protein: CASEGTGGNQPQHF; CDR3 DNA: TGTGCCAGCGAGGGGACAGGGGGCAATCAGCCCCAGCATTTT
V gene: TRBV18; clone size: .; J gene: TRBJ2-5; CDR3 length: 13; D gene: .; CDR3 protein: CASSPPTRETQYF; CDR3 DNA: TGTGCCAGCTCACCTCCCACCCGGGAGACCCAGTACTTC
V gene: TRBV29-1; clone size: .; J gene: TRBJ2-3; CDR3 length: 16; D gene: TRBD2; CDR3 protein: CSVCLTSGRVADTQYF; CDR3 DNA: TGCAGCGTCTGTCTGACTAGCGGGAGGGTGGCAGATACGCAGTATTTT
V gene: TRBV5-1; clone size: few; J gene: TRBJ2-2; CDR3 length: 17; D gene: .; CDR3 protein: CASSLGPGRVGTGELFF; CDR3 DNA: TGCGCCAGCAGCCTGGGACCGGGCAGGGTGGGCACCGGGGAGCTGTTTTTT
V gene: TRBV13; clone size: .; J gene: TRBJ2-2; CDR3 length: 17; D gene: .; CDR3 protein: CASSLGSRDFGAGELFF; CDR3 DNA: TGTGCCAGCAGCTTAGGTAGCAGGGACTTCGGGGCCGGGGAGCTGTTTTTT
V gene: TRBV6-1; clone size: once; J gene: TRBJ2-5; CDR3 length: 10; D gene: .; CDR3 protein: CASSSSCQYF; CDR3 DNA: TGTGCCAGCAGTAGCTCGTGCCAGTACTTC
V gene: TRBV28; clone size: .; J gene: TRBJ2-7; CDR3 length: 14; D gene: TRBD1; CDR3 protein: CASSTRAGGIGQYF; CDR3 DNA: TGTGCCAGCAGTACCCGTGCAGGGGGTATAGGGCAGTACTTC
V gene: TRBV19; clone size: .; J gene: TRBJ2-7; CDR3 length: 14; D gene: .; CDR3 protein: CASSTPQSSYEQYF; CDR3 DNA: TGTGCCAGTAGTACCCCACAGAGCTCCTACGAGCAGTACTTC
V gene: TRBV11-3; clone size: .; J gene: TRBJ2-1; CDR3 length: 15; D gene: TRBD2; CDR3 protein: CASSLEAGGGNEQFF; CDR3 DNA: TGTGCCAGCAGCTTAGAAGCGGGAGGGGGCAATGAGCAGTTCTTC
V gene: TRBV29-1; clone size: .; J gene: TRBJ2-2; CDR3 length: 15; D gene: TRBD1; CDR3 protein: CSVAYRTGGTGELFF; CDR3 DNA: TGCAGCGTTGCTTATCGGACAGGGGGCACCGGGGAGCTGTTTTTT
V gene: TRBV5-1; clone size: .; J gene: TRBJ2-1; CDR3 length: 14; D gene: .; CDR3 protein: CASSSTSFVNEQFF; CDR3 DNA: TGCGCCAGCAGCTCTACTAGTTTCGTCAATGAGCAGTTCTTC
V gene: TRBV6-1; clone size: .; J gene: TRBJ2-5; CDR3 length: 16; D gene: .; CDR3 protein: CASSVIAEPSRGTQYF; CDR3 DNA: TGTGCCAGCAGTGTCATAGCGGAACCATCGAGGGGGACCCAGTACTTC
V gene: TRBV5-4; clone size: .; J gene: TRBJ2-1; CDR3 length: 16; D gene: TRBD1; CDR3 protein: CASSSLDRDSYNEQFF; CDR3 DNA: TGTGCCAGCAGCTCGCTAGACAGGGACTCCTACAATGAGCAGTTCTTC
V gene: TRBV11-2; clone size: .; J gene: TRBJ2-2; CDR3 length: 16; D gene: TRBD2; CDR3 protein: CASSLLSGLATGELFF; CDR3 DNA: TGTGCCAGCAGCTTACTTAGCGGGTTAGCCACCGGGGAGCTGTTTTTT
V gene: TRBV5-1; clone size: .; J gene: TRBJ2-5; CDR3 length: 14; D gene: .; CDR3 protein: CASSLSVSGETQYF; CDR3 DNA: TGCGCCAGCAGCTTGTCGGTATCGGGAGAGACCCAGTACTTC
V gene: TRBV2; clone size: .; J gene: TRBJ1-5; CDR3 length: 12; D gene: .; CDR3 protein: CASSDLSTPQHF; CDR3 DNA: TGTGCCAGCAGTGACCTGTCAACACCCCAGCATTTT
V gene: TRBV6-5; clone size: few; J gene: TRBJ1-2; CDR3 length: 13; D gene: .; CDR3 protein: CASSYQAQARYTF; CDR3 DNA: TGTGCCAGCAGTTACCAGGCCCAGGCACGCTACACCTTC
V gene: TRBV5-1; clone size: .; J gene: TRBJ2-2; CDR3 length: 16; D gene: TRBD2; CDR3 protein: CASSLKSGGLGGELFF; CDR3 DNA: TGCGCCAGCAGCTTGAAAAGCGGGGGCTTGGGCGGGGAGCTGTTTTTT
V gene: TRBV27; clone size: .; J gene: TRBJ2-7; CDR3 length: 14; D gene: .; CDR3 protein: CASSLTGTSYEQYF; CDR3 DNA: TGTGCCAGCAGTTTAACAGGGACCTCCTACGAGCAGTACTTC
V gene: TRBV7-9; clone size: .; J gene: TRBJ2-7; CDR3 length: 12; D gene: .; CDR3 protein: CASSFSAYEQYF; CDR3 DNA: TGTGCCAGCAGCTTCTCGGCCTACGAGCAGTACTTC
V gene: TRBV6-5; clone size: .; J gene: TRBJ1-2; CDR3 length: 12; D gene: .; CDR3 protein: CASSYRGDGYTF; CDR3 DNA: TGTGCCAGCAGTTACCGTGGAGATGGCTACACCTTC
V gene: TRBV6-5; clone size: .; J gene: TRBJ2-7; CDR3 length: 11; D gene: .; CDR3 protein: CASSYSSEQYF; CDR3 DNA: TGTGCCAGCAGTTACTCGAGCGAGCAGTACTTC
V gene: TRBV6-1; clone size: many; J gene: TRBJ2-2; CDR3 length: 14; D gene: .; CDR3 protein: CASGLKRGTGELFF; CDR3 DNA: TGTGCCAGCGGGCTTAAACGGGGCACCGGGGAGCTGTTTTTT
V gene: TRBV27; clone size: .; J gene: TRBJ2-2; CDR3 length: 15; D gene: .; CDR3 protein: CASSPIDPNTGELFF; CDR3 DNA: TGTGCCAGCAGCCCTATTGATCCGAACACCGGGGAGCTGTTTTTT
V gene: TRBV19; clone size: .; J gene: TRBJ2-7; CDR3 length: 19; D gene: TRBD2; CDR3 protein: CASSIGGLAGQRGTYKQYF; CDR3 DNA: TGTGCCAGTAGCATTGGCGGACTAGCGGGACAACGTGGGACCTACAAGCAGTACTTC
V gene: TRBV27; clone size: .; J gene: TRBJ2-3; CDR3 length: 17; D gene: TRBD2; CDR3 protein: CASSPKPLAGARDTQYF; CDR3 DNA: TGTGCCAGCAGTCCGAAACCCTTAGCGGGAGCGAGAGATACGCAGTATTTT
V gene: TRBV27; clone size: .; J gene: TRBJ2-2; CDR3 length: 16; D gene: TRBD1; CDR3 protein: CASSLLGQGYAGELFF; CDR3 DNA: TGTGCCAGCAGTTTACTGGGACAGGGGTACGCCGGGGAGCTGTTTTTT
V gene: TRBV29-1; clone size: .; J gene: TRBJ2-1; CDR3 length: 16; D gene: TRBD2; CDR3 protein: CSVFRTSGASYNEQFF; CDR3 DNA: TGCAGCGTTTTCCGGACTAGCGGGGCCTCCTACAATGAGCAGTTCTTC
V gene: TRBV2; clone size: once; J gene: TRBJ2-3; CDR3 length: 14; D gene: TRBD1; CDR3 protein: CASSGTGDTDTQYF; CDR3 DNA: TGTGCCAGCAGTGGGACAGGGGACACAGATACGCAGTATTTT
V gene: TRBV28; clone size: .; J gene: TRBJ1-2; CDR3 length: 13; D gene: .; CDR3 protein: CASSLFTSNGYTF; CDR3 DNA: TGTGCCAGCAGTTTATTTACGAGTAATGGCTACACCTTC
V gene: TRBV6-5; clone size: .; J gene: TRBJ1-3; CDR3 length: 15; D gene: .; CDR3 protein: CASSYSGQTGNTIYF; CDR3 DNA: TGTGCCAGCAGTTACTCAGGACAGACTGGAAACACCATATATTTT
V gene: TRBV5-4; clone size: .; J gene: TRBJ2-5; CDR3 length: 14; D gene: TRBD2; CDR3 protein: CASSLGLAGETQYF; CDR3 DNA: TGTGCCAGCAGCTTGGGACTAGCGGGAGAGACCCAGTACTTC
V gene: TRBV7-9; clone size: .; J gene: TRBJ1-2; CDR3 length: 14; D gene: TRBD1; CDR3 protein: CSSSSTGKNDGYTF; CDR3 DNA: TGTTCCAGCAGCTCGACAGGGAAAAACGATGGCTACACCTTC
V gene: TRBV5-1; clone size: .; J gene: TRBJ1-1; CDR3 length: 13; D gene: TRBD1; CDR3 protein: CASSDGQADEAFF; CDR3 DNA: TGCGCCAGCAGCGACGGACAGGCCGATGAAGCTTTCTTT
V gene: TRBV6-1; clone size: .; J gene: TRBJ2-2; CDR3 length: 13; D gene: .; CDR3 protein: CASSPLASGELFF; CDR3 DNA: TGTGCCAGCAGTCCTCTAGCCTCCGGGGAGCTGTTTTTT
V gene: TRBV28; clone size: .; J gene: TRBJ2-3; CDR3 length: 14; D gene: .; CDR3 protein: CASSPAGAGDTQYF; CDR3 DNA: TGTGCCAGCAGTCCCGCGGGGGCGGGAGATACGCAGTATTTT